Here is one T cell receptor beta chain with its context. This sample is part of a study of blood T cell repertoires in COVID-19. Overall study: There were acute and convalescent COVID-19 samples, and they came from the United States, Italy and Spain. PBMCs, B-cell-depleted T cells, or T cells were the source of the cDNA or gDNA that made up the material.

Trimming removed 0 bases from V and 5 bases from J, with 16 bases in between. This CDR3 has 16 residues. Germline V CDR1 and CDR2: LGHNA, YSLEER. In the original workflow: Nucleated cell counts were estimated from reference gene primer amplification. The repertoire was sequenced with immunoSEQ multiplex PCR; TCRdb's copy has only in-frame clones and lacks some. Clone size and V and J calls were adopted from that table, with D and trimming inferred from the DNA. The data show approximately 98,000 clones, about 81% seen once. The receptor's source is a man older than 75 with acute or convalescent COVID-19. This sequence joins TRBV4-3 and TRBJ2-5, with D possibly being TRBD2 (6 bases). The sequencing input was peripheral blood. The CDR3 coding sequence is TGCGCCAGCAGCCAAGATAGGTTGGCGGGGTCGGAGACCCAGTACTTC. It encodes CASSQDRLAGSETQYF.